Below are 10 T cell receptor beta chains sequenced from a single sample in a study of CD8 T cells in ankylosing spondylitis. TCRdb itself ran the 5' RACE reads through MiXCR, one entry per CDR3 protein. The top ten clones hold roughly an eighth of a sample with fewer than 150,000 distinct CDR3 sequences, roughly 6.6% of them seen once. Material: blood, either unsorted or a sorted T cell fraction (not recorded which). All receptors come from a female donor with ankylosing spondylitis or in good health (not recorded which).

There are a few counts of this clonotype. The CDR3 nucleotides read TGTGCCAGCTCCGTCAGCCAATCTGGAAACACCATATATTTT. It is translated as CASSVSQSGNTIYF. This chain connects TRBV18 to TRBJ1-3; D gene ambiguous. The CDR3 is 14 residues long. The germline V and J ends were trimmed by 6 bases and 1 base, with 10 bases remaining between them. The germline CDR1 and CDR2 sequences are KGHSH and LQKENI.

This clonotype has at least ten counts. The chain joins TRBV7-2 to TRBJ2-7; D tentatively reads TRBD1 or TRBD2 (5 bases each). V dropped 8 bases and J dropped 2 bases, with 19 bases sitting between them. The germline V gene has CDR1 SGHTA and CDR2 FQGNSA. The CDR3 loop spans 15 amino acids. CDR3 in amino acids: CASAPSGTETYEQYF. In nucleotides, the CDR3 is TGTGCCAGCGCTCCTTCCGGGACGGAGACCTACGAGCAGTACTTC.

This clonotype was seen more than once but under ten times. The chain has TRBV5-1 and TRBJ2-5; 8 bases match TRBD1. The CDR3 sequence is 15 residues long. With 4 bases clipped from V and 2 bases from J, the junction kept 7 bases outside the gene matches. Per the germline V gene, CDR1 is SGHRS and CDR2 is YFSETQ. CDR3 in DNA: TGCGCCAGCAGCAGAACCGGGACAGGTCAAGAGACCCAGTACTTC. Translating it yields CASSRTGTGQETQYF. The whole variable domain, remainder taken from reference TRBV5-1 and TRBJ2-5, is KAGVTQTPRYLIKTRGQQVTLSCSPISGHRSVSWYQQTPGQGLQFLFEYFSETQRNKGNFPGRFSGRQFSNSRSEMNVSTLELGDSALYLCASSRTGTGQETQYFGPGTRLLVL.

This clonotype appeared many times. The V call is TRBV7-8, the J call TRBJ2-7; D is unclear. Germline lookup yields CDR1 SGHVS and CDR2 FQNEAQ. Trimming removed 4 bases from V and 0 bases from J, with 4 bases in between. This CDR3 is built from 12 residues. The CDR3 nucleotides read TGTGCCAGCAGCTCGAGCTCCTACGAGCAGTACTTC. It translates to CASSSSSYEQYF. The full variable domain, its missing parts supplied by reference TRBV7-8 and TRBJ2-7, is GAGVSQSPRYKVAKRGQDVALRCDPISGHVSLFWYQQALGQGPEFLTYFQNEAQLDKSGLPSDRFFAERPEGSVSTLKIQRTQQEDSAVYLCASSSSSYEQYFGPGTRLTVT.

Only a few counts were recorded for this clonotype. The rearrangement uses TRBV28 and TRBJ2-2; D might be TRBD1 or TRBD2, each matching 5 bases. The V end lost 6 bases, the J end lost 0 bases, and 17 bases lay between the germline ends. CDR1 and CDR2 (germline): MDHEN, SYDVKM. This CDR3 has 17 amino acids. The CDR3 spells CASRIRLQVPNTGELFF. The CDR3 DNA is TGTGCCAGCAGAATCAGACTACAGGTACCGAACACCGGGGAGCTGTTTTTT.

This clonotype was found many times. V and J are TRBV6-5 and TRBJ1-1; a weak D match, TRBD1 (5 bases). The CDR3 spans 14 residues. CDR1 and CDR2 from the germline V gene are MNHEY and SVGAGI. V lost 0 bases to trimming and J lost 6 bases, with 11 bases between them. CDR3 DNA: TGTGCCAGCAGTTACTCCCCTGTGGGGGCTGAAGCTTTCTTT. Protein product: CASSYSPVGAEAFF.

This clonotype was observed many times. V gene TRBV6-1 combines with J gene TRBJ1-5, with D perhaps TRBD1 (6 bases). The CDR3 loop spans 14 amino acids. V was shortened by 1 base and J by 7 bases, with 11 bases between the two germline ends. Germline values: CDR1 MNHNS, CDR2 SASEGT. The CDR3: CASSEGGAGQPQHF. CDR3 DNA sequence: TGTGCCAGCAGTGAAGGGGGGGCCGGCCAGCCCCAGCATTTT.

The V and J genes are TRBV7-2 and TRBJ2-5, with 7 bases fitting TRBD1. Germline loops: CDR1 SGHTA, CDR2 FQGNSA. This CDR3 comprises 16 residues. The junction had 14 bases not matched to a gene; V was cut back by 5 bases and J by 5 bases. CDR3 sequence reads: CASSRGARTGEETQYF. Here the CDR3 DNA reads TGTGCCAGCAGCCGAGGGGCTAGGACAGGCGAGGAGACCCAGTACTTC.

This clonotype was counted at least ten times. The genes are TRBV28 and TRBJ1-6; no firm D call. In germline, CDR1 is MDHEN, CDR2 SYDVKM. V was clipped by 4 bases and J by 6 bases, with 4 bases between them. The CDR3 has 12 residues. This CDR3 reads CASSWANSPLHF. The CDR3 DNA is TGTGCCAGCAGTTGGGCTAATTCACCCCTCCACTTT.

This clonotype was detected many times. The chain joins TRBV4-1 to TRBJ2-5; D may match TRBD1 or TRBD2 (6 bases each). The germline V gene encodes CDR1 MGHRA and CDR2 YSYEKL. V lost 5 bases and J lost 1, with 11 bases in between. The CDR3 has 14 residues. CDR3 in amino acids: CASSARGPQETQYF. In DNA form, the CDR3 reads TGCGCCAGCAGCGCTCGGGGGCCCCAAGAGACCCAGTACTTC.